Here is one TCR beta chain with its context. The table came from immunoSEQ multiplex PCR; TCRdb's copy has only in-frame clones and leaves some out. The sample carries about 110,000 clones, roughly nine tenths recorded once. This CDR3 has 16 amino acids. The junction had 10 bases not matched to a gene; V was cut back by 2 bases and J by 7 bases. Germline V gene data show CDR1 as KGHSH and CDR2 as LQKENI. The sample is drawn from a study of T cell changes during pregnancy in multiple sclerosis. The chain is built from TRBV18 and TRBJ2-4, with 8 bases lining up with TRBD1. This clonotype originated in a female donor with multiple sclerosis, enrolled in a pregnancy study. The sample here was peripheral blood, taken after pregnancy. For the CDR3, the DNA is TGTGCCAGCTCACCAGGACAGGGCAGGGATAATAACATTCAGTACTTC. This encodes CASSPGQGRDNNIQYF.